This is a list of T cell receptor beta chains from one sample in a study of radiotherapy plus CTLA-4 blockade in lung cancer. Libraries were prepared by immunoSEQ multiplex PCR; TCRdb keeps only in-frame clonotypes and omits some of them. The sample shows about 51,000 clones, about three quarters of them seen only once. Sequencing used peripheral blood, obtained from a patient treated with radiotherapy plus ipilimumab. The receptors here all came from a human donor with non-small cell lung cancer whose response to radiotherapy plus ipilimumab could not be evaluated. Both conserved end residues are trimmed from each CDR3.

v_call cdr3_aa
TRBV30 AWSVAGGVSNQPQH
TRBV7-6 ASSLGAAGGRSYEQY
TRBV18 ASSRDLSSYEQY
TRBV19 ASSLGQGIAYEQY
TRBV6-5 ASSYSRQPYYT
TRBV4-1 ASSQDQEAQGARQPQH
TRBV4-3 ASSQDLGGRQPQH
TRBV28 ASSLWAGNYGYT
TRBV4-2 ASSPRVGNNEQF
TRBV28 ASSLRGAGVRDEQY
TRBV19 ASRSERKLSGELF
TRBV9 ASSVVEGGVADTQY
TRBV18 ASSPTRPGTGSGEKLF
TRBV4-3 ASSQDWGGQGSYEQY
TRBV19 ASSVLDRIIPGANVLT
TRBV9 ASSVVAGGETQY
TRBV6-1 ASTISGTYEQY
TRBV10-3 AISERAGTSSYEQY
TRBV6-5 ASNFRDSLDEQY
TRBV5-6 ASSFGDRGNEAF
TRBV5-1 ASSLVTANYGYT
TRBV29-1 SVGARPNTEAF
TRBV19 ASSIGTMETQY